The 7 T cell receptor beta chains presented below share a single source sample, sequenced in a study of Graves' ophthalmopathy and Graves' hyperthyroidism. From RNA, the CDR3 regions of TCR beta chains were amplified and sequenced. The workflow started with a first-round RT-PCR run with HTBI primers and then moved on to a second-round multiplex PCR. A single record per CDR3 protein comes from TCRdb applying MiXCR to the multiplex PCR reads. The table has tens of thousands of distinct CDR3 sequences, 40% to 65% seen once. The sequenced sample was peripheral blood. The receptors stem from an adult man with Graves' ophthalmopathy.

This clonotype was observed many times. This rearrangement joins TRBV20-1 to TRBJ2-3, with 9 bases identical to TRBD1. Unmatched junction bases numbered 8, after V lost 0 bases and J lost 4 bases. This CDR3 has 16 residues. Germline V CDR1 and CDR2: DFQATT, SNEGSKA (reference sequence). CDR3 sequence: CSARDRLTGGSDTQYF. The CDR3 DNA reads TGCAGTGCTAGAGATCGTCTGACAGGGGGTTCAGATACGCAGTATTTT.

The V call is TRBV5-1, the J call TRBJ2-3, with 7 bases that match TRBD1. The CDR3 contains 15 residues. The J segment lost 3 bases and the V segment lost 2 bases, leaving 6 bases of the junction unmatched. Germline V gene lookup returns CDR1 SGHRS and CDR2 YFSETQ. CDR3 DNA: TGCGCCAGCAGCTTAAGTTTCAGGGGGACAGATACGCAGTATTTT. Its protein product is CASSLSFRGTDTQYF.

This clonotype came up many times. This chain links TRBV5-8 with TRBJ2-2; D tentatively fits TRBD1 or TRBD2 (5 bases each). Trimming removed 3 bases from V and 7 bases from J, with 16 bases in between. The CDR3 contains 15 residues. Germline-derived CDR1 and CDR2 are SGHTS and YDEGEE. The chain's CDR3 is CASSSRTGRGGELFF. The CDR3 nucleotides are TGTGCCAGCAGCTCACGGACGGGACGGGGCGGGGAGCTGTTTTTT.

This clonotype was picked up many times. V is TRBV19 and J is TRBJ2-1; 10 bases map to TRBD2. CDR3 length equals 15 residues. Germline loops: CDR1 LNHDA, CDR2 SQIVND (reference sequence). V shed 3 bases and J 8 bases; nucleotides not matched to a gene: 7. The CDR3 DNA follows: TGTGCCAGTAGTATCCTAGCGGGAGAAGGCGATGAGCAGTTCTTC. Protein: CASSILAGEGDEQFF.

The CDR3 spells CASSARVRASAGGEDADTQYF. Here the CDR3 DNA reads TGTGCCAGCAGTGCTAGAGTTCGGGCCTCGGCGGGAGGGGAGGATGCAGATACGCAGTATTTT. This chain connects TRBV2 to TRBJ2-3; 9 nucleotides line up with TRBD2. Trimming removed 4 bases from V and 4 bases from J; junction bases left unmatched: 24. The CDR3 extends over 21 amino acids. CDR1 and CDR2 from the germline V gene are SNHLY and FYNNEI.

This clonotype was counted many times. V is TRBV27 and J is TRBJ2-2; D gene unclear. Germline V gene lookup returns CDR1 MNHEY and CDR2 SMNVEV (reference sequence). There are 13 residues in the CDR3. Between the trimmed V and J ends, which lost 5 bases and 2 bases, there was a span of 6 bases. The CDR3 is CASSTTNTGELFF. CDR3 DNA: TGTGCCAGCAGTACAACCAACACCGGGGAGCTGTTTTTT.

In its sample, this clonotype was seen many times. A junction end diverges from the germline sequence, so it may reflect a read error. This chain links TRBV7-2 with TRBJ2-5; 11 bases align to TRBD2. Per germline, CDR1 SGHTA and CDR2 FQGNSA. The CDR3 extends over 16 amino acids. The CDR3 protein is CASRLGLAGGQETQYF. For the CDR3, the DNA is TGTGCCAGCAGATTAGGACTAGCGGGTGGGCAAGAGACCCAGTACTTC.